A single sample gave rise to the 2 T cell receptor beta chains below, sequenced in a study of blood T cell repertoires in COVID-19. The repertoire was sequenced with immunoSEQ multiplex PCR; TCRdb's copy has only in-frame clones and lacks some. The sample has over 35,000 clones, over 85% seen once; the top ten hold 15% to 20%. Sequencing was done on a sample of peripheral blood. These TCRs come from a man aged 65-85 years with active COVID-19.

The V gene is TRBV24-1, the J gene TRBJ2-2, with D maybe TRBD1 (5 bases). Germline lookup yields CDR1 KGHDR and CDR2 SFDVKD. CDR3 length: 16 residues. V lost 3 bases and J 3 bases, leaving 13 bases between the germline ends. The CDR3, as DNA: TGTGCCACCAGTGATCCCAAGCAGGGATACACCGGGGAGCTGTTTTTT. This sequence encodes CATSDPKQGYTGELFF.

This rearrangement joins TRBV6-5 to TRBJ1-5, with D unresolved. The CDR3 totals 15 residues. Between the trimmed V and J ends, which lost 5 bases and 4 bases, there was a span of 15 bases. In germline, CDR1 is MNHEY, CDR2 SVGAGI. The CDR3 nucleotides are TGTGCCAGCAGTCCCGGGGTGGGGTGGAATCAGCCCCAGCATTTT. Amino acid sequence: CASSPGVGWNQPQHF.